A single count supports the clone carrying this TCR beta chain. What it binds is unknown. This record comes from a study of T cell responses to AZD1222 COVID-19 vaccine. Study at large: Second doses that came at about 4 or about 12 weeks were put together.

Clones were sequenced by immunoSEQ multiplex PCR, and TCRdb holds only the in-frame ones, with some missing. Among more than 110,000 clones listed, 75% to 90% were seen once. V lost 1 base and J lost 5, with 9 bases in between. Germline values: CDR1 SGHRS, CDR2 YFSETQ. The CDR3 loop spans 13 amino acids. Study-level points and caveats: Nearly half of spike-specific TCRs reportedly target unmutated variant regions. Spike-specific TCR breadth and depth both grew after two AZD1222 doses.

The chain employs TRBV5-1 and TRBJ2-5, with no clear D. Sequences were derived from peripheral blood, sampled on day 0 of AZD1222 vaccination. This clonotype was sampled from an adult in good health. Written as DNA, the CDR3 is TGCGCCAGCAGCTTGATGGTCGGGGAGACCCAGTACTTC. It codes for CASSLMVGETQYF.